These 9 T cell receptor beta chains were all obtained from the same sample, sequenced in a study of cytotoxic CD8 clonotypes in ibrutinib-treated CLL. The assay was immunoSEQ multiplex PCR, and TCRdb's table has in-frame clones only and misses some. The table lists some 120,000 clones, roughly 80% of them singletons. This specimen was PBMCs, taken after 24 months of ibrutinib treatment. Receptors were obtained from a human donor with chronic lymphocytic leukemia.

V usage is TRBV30 and J usage is TRBJ2-5, with TRBD1 identical over 9 bases. The V gene end was trimmed by 5 bases and the J gene end by 5 bases; junction bases not matched to a gene: 6. From germline, CDR1 is GTSNPN and CDR2 SVGIG (reference sequence). This CDR3 region has 13 residues. This CDR3 reads CAWGRTGVETQYF. The CDR3 nucleotides read TGTGCCTGGGGGCGGACAGGGGTGGAGACCCAGTACTTC.

The genes are TRBV2 and TRBJ1-3; no firm D call. V was pared by 1 base and J by 9 bases, with 16 bases between. The germline CDR1 and CDR2 sequences are SNHLY and FYNNEI. The CDR3 runs 15 residues. The DNA of the CDR3 is TGTGCCAGCAGTGAAGTGCGGACGCACGCTGGCACCATATATTTT. Encoded protein: CASSEVRTHAGTIYF. Full variable domain (missing parts from reference TRBV2 and TRBJ1-3): EPEVTQTPSHQVTQMGQEVILRCVPISNHLYFYWYRQILGQKVEFLVSFYNNEISEKSEIFDDQFSVERPDGSNFTLKIRSTKLEDSAMYFCASSEVRTHAGTIYFGEGSWLTVV.

Notes on this clone: A read error may account for a junction end that differs from germline. The identical CDR3 is also encoded by other nucleotide sequences in the sample. This chain connects TRBV10-3 to TRBJ1-4; D might be TRBD1 (5 bases). This CDR3 is built from 16 residues. Germline V lookup: CDR1 ENHRY, CDR2 SYGVKD. CDR3 loop: CAIRGGARGGDEKLFF. Written as DNA, the CDR3 is TGTGCCATCAGAGGAGGGGCCCGCGGGGGTGATGAAAAATTGTTTTTT.

This chain connects TRBV4-3 to TRBJ1-2; D is possibly TRBD1 (6 bases). In germline, CDR1 is LGHNA, CDR2 YSLEER. Trimming shortened V by 0 bases and J by 7 bases, and 21 bases separated the two germline ends. This CDR3 is built from 17 residues. CDR3: CASSQDSARPGAVGYTF. CDR3 DNA: TGCGCCAGCAGCCAAGATTCCGCGCGGCCGGGGGCTGTTGGCTACACCTTC.

This chain connects TRBV30 to TRBJ1-2; TRBD1 matches 7 bases. The length of the CDR3 is 15 residues. The J segment lost 5 bases and the V segment lost 3 bases, leaving 12 bases of the junction unmatched. The V gene's germline CDR1 is GTSNPN and CDR2 SVGIG (reference sequence). The CDR3 bases are TGTGCCTGGAGGAGACTCCCAAGGGACAGATATGGCTACACCTTC. Translation gives CAWRRLPRDRYGYTF.

The chain uses TRBV5-3 and TRBJ2-5; D not resolved. TRBV5-3 is an ORF; its function is uncertain. This CDR3 has 13 residues. Trimming cost V 1 base and J 2 bases, with 6 bases left between them. The CDR3 DNA reads TGTGCCAGAAGCTTGAATCGGCAAGAGACCCAGTACTTC. The encoded protein is CARSLNRQETQYF.

The CDR3 DNA sequence: TGTGCCAGCAGCTCTTATCGGGAGGCTGAAGCTTTCTTT. This translates into CASSSYREAEAFF. The J gene is TRBJ1-1, the V gene TRBV11-3, with D unresolved. V lost 4 bases, J lost 6 bases, and 12 bases lay in between. There are 13 residues in the CDR3. Germline loops: CDR1 SGHNT, CDR2 YENEEA.

The V and J genes are TRBV11-3 and TRBJ1-4; 7 bases map to TRBD1. Germline-derived CDR1 and CDR2 are SGHNT and YENEEA. The length of the CDR3 is 15 residues. Losses at the gene ends were 3 bases for V and 4 bases for J; bases not matched to a gene: 5. CDR3: CASSLRDRDNEKLFF. The CDR3 DNA reads TGTGCCAGCAGCTTGAGAGACAGGGATAATGAAAAACTGTTTTTT. Filled out from reference TRBV11-3 and TRBJ1-4, the complete variable domain reads EAGVVQSPRYKIIEKKQPVAFWCNPISGHNTLYWYLQNLGQGPELLIRYENEEAVDDSQLPKDRFSAERLKGVDSTLKIQPAELGDSAVYLCASSLRDRDNEKLFFGSGTQLSVL.

The V and J genes are TRBV11-3 and TRBJ1-1; D is undetermined. Germline V lookup: CDR1 SGHNT, CDR2 YENEEA. The CDR3 is made up of 16 amino acids. The germline V and J ends were trimmed by 1 base and 2 bases, with 14 bases remaining between them. The CDR3 nucleotides read TGTGCCAGCAGCTTAGGTGGTCGACCAGAAAACACTGAAGCTTTCTTT. Translated: CASSLGGRPENTEAFF.